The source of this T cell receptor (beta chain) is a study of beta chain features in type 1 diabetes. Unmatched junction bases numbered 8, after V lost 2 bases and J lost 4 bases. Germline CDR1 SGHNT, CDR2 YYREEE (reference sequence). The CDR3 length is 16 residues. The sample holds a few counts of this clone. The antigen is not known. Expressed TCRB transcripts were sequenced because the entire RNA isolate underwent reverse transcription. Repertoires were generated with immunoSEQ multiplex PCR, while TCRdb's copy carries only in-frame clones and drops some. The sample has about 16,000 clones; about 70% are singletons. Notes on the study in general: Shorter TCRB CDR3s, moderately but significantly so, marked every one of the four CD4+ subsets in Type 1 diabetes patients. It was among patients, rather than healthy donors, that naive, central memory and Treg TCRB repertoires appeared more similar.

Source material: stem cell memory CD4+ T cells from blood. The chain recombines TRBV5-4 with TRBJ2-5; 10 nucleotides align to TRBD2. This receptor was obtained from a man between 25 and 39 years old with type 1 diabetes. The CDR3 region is CASSLKAGGPIETQYF. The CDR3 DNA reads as TGTGCCAGCAGCTTAAAAGCGGGGGGGCCGATAGAGACCCAGTACTTC.